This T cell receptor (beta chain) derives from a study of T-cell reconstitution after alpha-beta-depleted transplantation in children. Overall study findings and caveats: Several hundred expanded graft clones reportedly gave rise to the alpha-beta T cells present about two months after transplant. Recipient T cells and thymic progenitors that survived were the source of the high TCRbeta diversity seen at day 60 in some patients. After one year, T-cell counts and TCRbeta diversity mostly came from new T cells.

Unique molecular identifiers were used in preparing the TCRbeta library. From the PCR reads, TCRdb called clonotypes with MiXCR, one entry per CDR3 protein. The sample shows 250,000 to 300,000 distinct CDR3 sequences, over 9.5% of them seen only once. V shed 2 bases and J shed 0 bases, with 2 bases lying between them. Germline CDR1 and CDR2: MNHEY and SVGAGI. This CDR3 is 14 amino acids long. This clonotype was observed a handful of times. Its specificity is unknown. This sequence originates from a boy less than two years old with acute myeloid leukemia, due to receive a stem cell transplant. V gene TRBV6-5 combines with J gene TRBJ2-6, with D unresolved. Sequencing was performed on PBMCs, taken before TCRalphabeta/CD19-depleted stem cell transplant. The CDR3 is CASSYLSGANVLTF. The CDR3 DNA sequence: TGTGCCAGCAGTTACCTCTCTGGGGCCAACGTCCTGACTTTC.